These 18 T cell receptor beta chains were all obtained from the same sample, sequenced in a study of T cell changes during pregnancy in multiple sclerosis. Here immunoSEQ multiplex PCR was the method, and the copy in TCRdb shows in-frame clones only, minus some. The sample shows 70,000 to 75,000 clones, about 88% of them seen only once. Sequencing was performed on peripheral blood, taken before pregnancy. The receptors originated from a female donor with multiple sclerosis, enrolled in a pregnancy study.

The V call is TRBV19, the J call TRBJ2-1; 7 nucleotides match TRBD1. This CDR3 is built from 14 residues. CDR1 LNHDA and CDR2 SQIVND come from the germline V gene (reference sequence). The trim removed 2 bases at V and 4 bases at J, leaving 2 bases unmatched. The CDR3 bases are TGTGCCAGTAGTATAACGACAGGGTACAATGAGCAGTTCTTC. Translation: CASSITTGYNEQFF.

The gene calls are TRBV30 and TRBJ1-2; D gene uncertain. Deletions cut 0 bases from V and 4 bases from J, with 3 bases between. Germline V gene sequence: CDR1 GTSNPN, CDR2 SVGIG (reference sequence). This CDR3 is built from 11 residues. The CDR3 sequence: CAWSVGYGYTF. The CDR3 coding sequence is TGTGCCTGGAGTGTCGGCTATGGCTACACCTTC.

This clone was seen more than once but under ten times. The chain is built from TRBV2 and TRBJ2-5; 8 nucleotides agree with TRBD1. Germline CDR1 and CDR2: SNHLY and FYNNEI. The CDR3 is made up of 14 amino acids. The V segment lost 9 bases and the J segment 2 bases; nucleotides outside the gene matches: 8. In DNA, the CDR3 is TGTGCCAGTGTTCAGGGGGCCTTTCAAGAGACCCAGTACTTC. Translated, it gives CASVQGAFQETQYF.

The gene calls are TRBV15 and TRBJ1-5; D unresolved. Trimming shortened V by 0 bases and J by 4 bases, and 7 bases separated the two germline ends. The germline CDR1 and CDR2 sequences are LNHNV and YYDKDF (reference sequence). The CDR3 has 14 residues. The CDR3 loop is CATSREQENQPQHF. In DNA, the CDR3 is TGTGCCACCAGCAGAGAGCAGGAAAATCAGCCCCAGCATTTT. Together with reference TRBV15 and TRBJ1-5, the CDR3 gives the full variable domain: DAMVIQNPRYQVTQFGKPVTLSCSQTLNHNVMYWYQQKSSQAPKLLFHYYDKDFNNEADTPDNFQSRRPNTSFCFLDIRSPGLGDTAMYLCATSREQENQPQHFGDGTRLSIL.

The V call is TRBV5-1, the J call TRBJ1-2, with D perhaps matching TRBD1 (5 bases). Germline V gene sequence: CDR1 SGHRS, CDR2 YFSETQ. V dropped 4 bases and J dropped 7 bases, with 11 bases sitting between them. The CDR3 contains 12 residues. The CDR3 loop reads CASSPPGGGYTF. CDR3 nucleotide sequence: TGCGCCAGCAGCCCGCCGGGGGGTGGCTACACCTTC. The full variable domain, its missing parts supplied by reference TRBV5-1 and TRBJ1-2, is KAGVTQTPRYLIKTRGQQVTLSCSPISGHRSVSWYQQTPGQGLQFLFEYFSETQRNKGNFPGRFSGRQFSNSRSEMNVSTLELGDSALYLCASSPPGGGYTFGSGTRLTVV.

The chain joins TRBV27 to TRBJ2-3; no firm D call. Germline lookup yields CDR1 MNHEY and CDR2 SMNVEV (reference sequence). With 4 bases removed from V and 0 bases from J, the gap between germline ends came to 8 bases. This CDR3 spans 14 amino acids. CDR3 bases: TGTGCCAGCAGTTGGCCTTCTAGCACAGATACGCAGTATTTT. Protein product: CASSWPSSTDTQYF.

The chain has TRBV2 and TRBJ1-5; D uncertain. Germline V gene sequence: CDR1 SNHLY, CDR2 FYNNEI. Trimming pared 3 bases from V and 5 bases from J, leaving 8 bases between. This CDR3 is 13 amino acids long. The CDR3 nucleotides are TGTGCCAGCAGTGACAGACTCTATCAGCCCCAGCATTTT. This sequence encodes CASSDRLYQPQHF.

This chain links TRBV5-4 with TRBJ2-3; TRBD2 aligns across 8 bases. Per germline, CDR1 SGHNT and CDR2 YYREEE (reference sequence). The ends lost 4 bases at V and 14 bases at J; junction bases unmatched: 6. This CDR3 has 11 residues. CDR3 bases: TGTGCCAGCAGCGGAGCGGGAGACCCGTATTTT. Translation: CASSGAGDPYF. Complete variable domain (other parts from reference TRBV5-4 and TRBJ2-3): ETGVTQSPTHLIKTRGQQVTLRCSSQSGHNTVSWYQQALGQGPQFIFQYYREEENGRGNFPPRFSGLQFPNYSSELNVNALELDDSALYLCASSGAGDPYFGPGTRLTVL.

V is TRBV4-3 and J is TRBJ1-5; 7 positions agree with TRBD1. This CDR3 is built from 13 residues. The V gene's germline CDR1 is LGHNA and CDR2 YSLEER. With 5 bases clipped from V and 4 bases from J, the junction kept 2 bases outside the gene matches. The CDR3 region has the DNA TGCGCCAGCAGCTTGGGACAGAATCAGCCCCAGCATTTT. It translates to CASSLGQNQPQHF.

The chain carries TRBV7-9 and TRBJ2-7; weak D call: TRBD1 (6 bases). Germline V gene sequence: CDR1 SEHNR, CDR2 FQNEAQ (reference sequence). Trimming left V 5 bases short and J 4 bases short, with 18 bases between. The CDR3 spans 15 residues. CDR3 residues: CASSLTGTQLYEQYF. The CDR3 nucleotides read TGTGCCAGCAGCCTGACCGGGACACAATTATACGAGCAGTACTTC. Together with reference TRBV7-9 and TRBJ2-7, the CDR3 gives the full variable domain: DTGVSQNPRHKITKRGQNVTFRCDPISEHNRLYWYRQTLGQGPEFLTYFQNEAQLEKSRLLSDRFSAERPKGSFSTLEIQRTEQGDSAMYLCASSLTGTQLYEQYFGPGTRLTVT.

The chain couples TRBV4-1 to TRBJ2-5; 7 nucleotides agree with TRBD2. With V trimmed by 4 bases and J by 2 bases, 13 bases remained unmatched. This CDR3 has 17 amino acids. Germline V gene lookup returns CDR1 MGHRA and CDR2 YSYEKL. The CDR3 loop is CASSPHGSGELQETQYF. For the CDR3, the DNA is TGCGCCAGCAGCCCCCATGGGAGCGGGGAATTACAAGAGACCCAGTACTTC.

The chain is built from TRBV2 and TRBJ1-1, with D hard to call. Germline loops: CDR1 SNHLY, CDR2 FYNNEI. V lost 6 bases and J 8 bases, leaving 4 bases between the germline ends. CDR3 length: 9 residues. CDR3 nucleotide sequence: TGTGCCAGCAGGGCCGAAGCTTTCTTT. Translated, it gives CASRAEAFF. Full variable domain (rest looked up from reference TRBV2 and TRBJ1-1): EPEVTQTPSHQVTQMGQEVILRCVPISNHLYFYWYRQILGQKVEFLVSFYNNEISEKSEIFDDQFSVERPDGSNFTLKIRSTKLEDSAMYFCASRAEAFFGQGTRLTVV.

This clone was picked up a small number of times. This sequence joins TRBV5-1 and TRBJ2-2; TRBD1 agrees at 9 bases. The CDR3 extends over 16 amino acids. The germline V gene has CDR1 SGHRS and CDR2 YFSETQ. The V gene end was trimmed by 1 base and the J gene end by 1 base; junction bases not matched to a gene: 2. The CDR3 region has the DNA TGCGCCAGCAGCTTGTCGACAGGGGGGAACACCGGGGAGCTGTTTTTT. Protein: CASSLSTGGNTGELFF.

This clone has more than one count but fewer than ten. The chain uses TRBV27 and TRBJ2-7; TRBD2 matches at 11 bases. Trimming removed 7 bases from V and 4 bases from J; junction bases left unmatched: 12. This CDR3 region has 16 residues. Germline CDR1 and CDR2: MNHEY and SMNVEV (reference sequence). This chain's CDR3 is CASTSASGRILYEQYF. DNA for the CDR3: TGTGCCAGCACTTCCGCTAGCGGGAGGATATTATACGAGCAGTACTTC.

The chain combines TRBV29-1 with TRBJ1-1, with D possibly being TRBD1 (6 bases). V gave up 7 bases and J gave up 1 base, with 16 bases separating them. The germline V gene has CDR1 SQVTM and CDR2 ANQGSEA. The CDR3 totals 14 residues. The CDR3 region is CSALGAGGNTEAFF. The DNA for the CDR3 is TGCAGCGCCTTGGGGGCGGGGGGGAACACTGAAGCTTTCTTT.

The chain joins TRBV6-5 to TRBJ1-4; possible D gene TRBD1, 6 bases. The germline V and J ends were trimmed by 2 bases and 8 bases, with 18 bases remaining between them. This CDR3 spans 16 amino acids. Germline values: CDR1 MNHEY, CDR2 SVGAGI. The CDR3, as DNA: TGTGCCAGCAGTTACGGTCTGGGGCAGGGGCCGGAAAAACTGTTTTTT. This translates into CASSYGLGQGPEKLFF.

The CDR3 DNA reads as TGTGCCAGTAGGAAAAACAGGAATCAGCCCCAGCATTTT. It codes for CASRKNRNQPQHF. V gene TRBV19 combines with J gene TRBJ1-5, with D perhaps TRBD1 (5 bases). Germline CDR1 is LNHDA and CDR2 is SQIVND (reference sequence). The CDR3 runs 13 residues. V lost 6 bases and J lost 4, with 10 bases in between.

The gene calls are TRBV19 and TRBJ1-1, with TRBD1 identical over 7 bases. The CDR3 spans 15 residues. Germline assignment: CDR1 LNHDA and CDR2 SQIVND (reference sequence). Trimming took 5 bases from V and 2 from J; bases not matched to a gene: 8. The CDR3 here is CASSSRGLVNTEAFF. The CDR3 bases are TGTGCCAGTAGTTCGAGGGGGCTGGTAAACACTGAAGCTTTCTTT.